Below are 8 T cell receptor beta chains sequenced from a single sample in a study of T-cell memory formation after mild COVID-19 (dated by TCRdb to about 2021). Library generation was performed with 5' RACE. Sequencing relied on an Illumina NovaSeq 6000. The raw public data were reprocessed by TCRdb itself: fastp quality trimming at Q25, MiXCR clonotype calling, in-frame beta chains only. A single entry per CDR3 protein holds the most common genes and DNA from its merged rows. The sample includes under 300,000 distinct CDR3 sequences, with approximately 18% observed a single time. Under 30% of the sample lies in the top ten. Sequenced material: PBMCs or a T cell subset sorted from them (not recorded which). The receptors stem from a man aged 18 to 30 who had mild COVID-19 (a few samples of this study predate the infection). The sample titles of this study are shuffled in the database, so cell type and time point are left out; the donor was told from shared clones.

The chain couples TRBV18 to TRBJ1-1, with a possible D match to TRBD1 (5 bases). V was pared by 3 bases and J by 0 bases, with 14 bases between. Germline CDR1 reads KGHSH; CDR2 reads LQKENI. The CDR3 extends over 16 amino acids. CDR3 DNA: TGTGCCAGCTCACCCTGGGCAGGGACCATGAACACTGAAGCTTTCTTT. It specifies CASSPWAGTMNTEAFF. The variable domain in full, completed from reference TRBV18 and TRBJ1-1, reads NAGVMQNPRHLVRRRGQEARLRCSPMKGHSHVYWYRQLPEEGLKFMVYLQKENIIDESGMPKERFSAEFPKEGPSILRIQQVVRGDSAAYFCASSPWAGTMNTEAFFGQGTRLTVV.

CDR3 region: CASSQEGQQETQYF. In DNA, the CDR3 is TGTGCCAGCAGCCAAGAAGGGCAGCAAGAGACCCAGTACTTC. This sequence joins TRBV3-1 and TRBJ2-5; no definite D call. Trimming shortened V by 0 bases and J by 2 bases, and 7 bases separated the two germline ends. CDR1 is LGHDT, CDR2 YNNKEL, per germline (reference sequence). The CDR3 spans 14 residues.

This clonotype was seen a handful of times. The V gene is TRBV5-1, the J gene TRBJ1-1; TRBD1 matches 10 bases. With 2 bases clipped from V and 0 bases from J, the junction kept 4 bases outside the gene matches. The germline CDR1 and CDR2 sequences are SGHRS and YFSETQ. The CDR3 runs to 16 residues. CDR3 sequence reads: CASSLRQGAVNTEAFF. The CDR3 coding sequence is TGCGCCAGCAGCTTAAGACAGGGGGCGGTGAACACTGAAGCTTTCTTT.

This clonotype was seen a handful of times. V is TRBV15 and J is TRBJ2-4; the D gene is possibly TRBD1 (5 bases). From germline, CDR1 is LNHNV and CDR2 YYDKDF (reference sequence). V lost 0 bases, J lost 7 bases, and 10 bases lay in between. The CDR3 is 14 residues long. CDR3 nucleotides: TGTGCCACCAGCAGAGATCCAGGGAAGAACATTCAGTACTTC. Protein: CATSRDPGKNIQYF.

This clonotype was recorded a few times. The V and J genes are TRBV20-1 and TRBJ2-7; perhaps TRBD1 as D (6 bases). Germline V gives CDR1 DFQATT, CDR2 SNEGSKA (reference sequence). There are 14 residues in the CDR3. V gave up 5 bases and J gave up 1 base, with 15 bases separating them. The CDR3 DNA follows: TGCAGTGCTCGAGCGGTGCAGGGGTCCTACGAGCAGTACGTC. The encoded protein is CSARAVQGSYEQYV.

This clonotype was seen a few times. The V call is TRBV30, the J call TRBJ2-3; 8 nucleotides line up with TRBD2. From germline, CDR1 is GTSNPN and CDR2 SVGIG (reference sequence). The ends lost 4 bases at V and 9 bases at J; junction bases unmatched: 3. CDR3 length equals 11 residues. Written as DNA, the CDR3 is TGTGCCTGGACTTTAGCGGGGACGCAGTATTTT. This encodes CAWTLAGTQYF.

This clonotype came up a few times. The CDR3 DNA sequence: TGCGCCAGCAGTCAGAGGACAGGGGGCCCAGAGACCCAGTACTTC. It encodes CASSQRTGGPETQYF. This chain joins TRBV23-1 and TRBJ2-5, with 11 bases that match TRBD1. TRBV23-1 is an ORF, with its function uncertain. V was clipped by 3 bases and J by 4 bases; unmatched bases: 4. CDR3 length: 15 amino acids.

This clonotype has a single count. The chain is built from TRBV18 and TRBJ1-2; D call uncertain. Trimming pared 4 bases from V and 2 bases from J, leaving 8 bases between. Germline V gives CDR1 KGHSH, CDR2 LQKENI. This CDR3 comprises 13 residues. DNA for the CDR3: TGTGCCAGCTCACGGGAGCCCAACTATGGCTACACCTTC. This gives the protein CASSREPNYGYTF. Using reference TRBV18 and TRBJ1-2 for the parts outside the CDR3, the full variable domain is NAGVMQNPRHLVRRRGQEARLRCSPMKGHSHVYWYRQLPEEGLKFMVYLQKENIIDESGMPKERFSAEFPKEGPSILRIQQVVRGDSAAYFCASSREPNYGYTFGSGTRLTVV.